One sample yielded the 9 T cell receptor beta chains listed below, sequenced in a study of blood T cell repertoires in COVID-19. Using immunoSEQ multiplex PCR, the repertoire was profiled, and TCRdb retains in-frame clones only, with some absent. The repertoire holds about 210,000 clones, with approximately 82% as singletons. The sequenced sample consisted of peripheral blood. These receptors originate from a woman in her thirties or forties with acute or convalescent COVID-19.

The chain has TRBV13 and TRBJ2-5, with 7 bases aligning to TRBD2. Trimming at V came to 2 bases and at J to 2 bases, leaving 11 bases not matched to a gene. The V gene's germline CDR1 is PRHDT and CDR2 FYEKMQ (reference sequence). The CDR3 spans 17 residues. CDR3 DNA sequence: TGTGCCAGCAGCTTAAGGGGAATCCGGGGGGTTCAAGAGACCCAGTACTTC. Its translation: CASSLRGIRGVQETQYF. Full variable domain (outside the CDR3, taken from reference TRBV13 and TRBJ2-5): AAGVIQSPRHLIKEKRETATLKCYPIPRHDTVYWYQQGPGQDPQFLISFYEKMQSDKGSIPDRFSAQQFSDYHSELNMSSLELGDSALYFCASSLRGIRGVQETQYFGPGTRLLVL.

V is TRBV6-2 or TRBV6-3 and J is TRBJ2-7; D is undetermined. Trimming shortened V by 5 bases and J by 5 bases, and 10 bases separated the two germline ends. The CDR3 is made up of 12 amino acids. Germline CDR1 reads MNHEY; CDR2 reads SVGEGT. The CDR3, as DNA: TGTGCCAGCAGTCCATGGCAAGACGAGCAGTACTTC. Translating gives CASSPWQDEQYF.

The chain recombines TRBV10-3 with TRBJ2-5, with D possibly being TRBD2 (5 bases). V shed 10 bases and J shed 5 bases, with 14 bases lying between them. The CDR3 spans 12 residues. Germline CDR1 reads ENHRY; CDR2 reads SYGVKD. The CDR3 bases are TGTGCCACTGCCGAGGGATGGGAGACCCAGTACTTC. Encoded protein: CATAEGWETQYF.

This clone occurred a few times. The chain combines TRBV10-1 with TRBJ2-3; TRBD2 matches 9 bases. Germline V gene data show CDR1 as WNHNN and CDR2 as SYGVQD (reference sequence). CDR3 size: 15 residues. V lost 7 bases, J lost 4 bases, and 9 bases stayed unmatched. The CDR3 nucleotides read TGCGCCAGCACTCCTGCGGGAGGGTTCGCAGATACGCAGTATTTT. Amino acids: CASTPAGGFADTQYF.

The V gene is TRBV12-3 or TRBV12-4, the J gene TRBJ1-1; TRBD1 might be the D (5 bases). The CDR3 extends over 13 amino acids. Trimming removed 3 bases from V and 6 bases from J, with 11 bases in between. This CDR3 reads CASSLRGVAEAFF. The CDR3 region has the DNA TGTGCCAGCAGTTTGCGGGGCGTTGCTGAAGCTTTCTTT.

This clone was found many times. The chain links TRBV30 to TRBJ2-2; 7 bases match TRBD2. The CDR3 sequence is 16 residues long. Unmatched junction bases numbered 5, after V lost 0 bases and J lost 1 base. The V gene's germline CDR1 is GTSNPN and CDR2 SVGIG (reference sequence). CDR3 in amino acids: CAWSVRAGVNTGELFF. The DNA of the CDR3 is TGTGCCTGGAGTGTAAGGGCGGGAGTGAACACCGGGGAGCTGTTTTTT.

The chain couples TRBV5-5 to TRBJ2-1; 15 nucleotides line up with TRBD2. V lost 4 bases and J lost 0; bases outside the gene matches: 2. CDR1 is SGHKS, CDR2 YYEKEE, per germline (reference sequence). The CDR3 runs to 17 residues. The CDR3 protein is CASSGLAGGLSYNEQFF. Written as DNA, the CDR3 is TGTGCCAGCAGCGGACTAGCGGGGGGGCTCTCCTACAATGAGCAGTTCTTC.

The rearrangement uses TRBV10-3 and TRBJ2-2; 13 nucleotides align to TRBD2. Germline V gene data show CDR1 as ENHRY and CDR2 as SYGVKD. There are 17 residues in the CDR3. The V gene end was trimmed by 6 bases and the J gene end by 6 bases; junction bases not matched to a gene: 10. The CDR3 DNA follows: TGTGCCATCAGCGGTCGCCCCGGGACTAGCGGGGCCGGGGAGCTGTTTTTT. Translated: CAISGRPGTSGAGELFF.

CDR3 sequence (DNA): TGTGCCATCAGTGTGGAGGGCCCGGGGGAGACCCAGTACTTC. It codes for CAISVEGPGETQYF. V gene TRBV10-3 combines with J gene TRBJ2-5, with TRBD2 as a possible D gene (6 bases). V was trimmed by 4 bases and J by 5 bases, leaving 14 bases between them. This CDR3 spans 14 amino acids. Germline V gene data show CDR1 as ENHRY and CDR2 as SYGVKD.